This is a list of T cell receptor beta chains from one sample in a study of blood T cell repertoires in COVID-19. Method: immunoSEQ multiplex PCR; TCRdb's copy keeps in-frame clones and lacks some. The table lists about 180,000 clones, around 80% of them singletons. Specimen: peripheral blood. The receptors originated from a woman older than 75 with COVID-19, enrolled during active disease. CDR3s include the opening cysteine and the closing phenylalanine or tryptophan. A D gene is named only where the DNA matches it firmly. Clone size appears in some rows only: once, few, many, or a class for an expanded clone.

NA	TRBD2	TRBJ2-5	TRBV29-1	CSAVAGDGETQYF	TGCAGCGCCGTAGCGGGAGATGGAGAGACCCAGTACTTC
NA	NA	TRBJ1-5	TRBV18	CASSPGSNQPQHF	TGTGCCAGCTCACCGGGCAGCAATCAGCCCCAGCATTTT
NA	TRBD1	TRBJ1-2	TRBV12-3/TRBV12-4	CASSLAGTGNTF	TGTGCCAGCAGTTTAGCCGGGACAGGGAACACCTTC
NA	NA	TRBJ1-1	TRBV7-8	CASSNTDWPAEAFF	TGTGCCAGCAGCAACACGGACTGGCCGGCGGAAGCTTTCTTT
NA	NA	TRBJ1-2	TRBV30	CAWRRSGDGYTF	TGTGCCTGGAGAAGGTCAGGGGATGGCTACACCTTC
NA	NA	TRBJ1-5	TRBV19	CASSRGGGQPQHF	TGTGCCAGTAGTAGGGGGGGCGGTCAGCCCCAGCATTTT
few	TRBD1	TRBJ2-7	TRBV29-1	CSVGSGQGDEQYF	TGCAGCGTTGGCTCGGGACAGGGGGACGAGCAGTACTTC
NA	TRBD2	TRBJ2-3	TRBV5-4	CASSPQRGGRADTQYF	TGTGCCAGCAGCCCCCAGCGGGGGGGCCGCGCAGATACGCAGTATTTT
few	TRBD2	TRBJ2-1	TRBV7-9	CASSPSGSSGNEQFF	TGTGCCAGCAGCCCTAGCGGGAGCTCCGGGAATGAGCAGTTCTTC
NA	NA	TRBJ2-7	TRBV14	CASSPKGTLQYF	TGTGCCAGCAGCCCAAAGGGGACACTGCAGTACTTC
NA	TRBD1	TRBJ1-5	TRBV20-1	CSVSRTGHSNQPQHF	TGCAGTGTTAGTCGGACAGGGCATAGCAATCAGCCCCAGCATTTT
NA	NA	TRBJ1-1	TRBV5-6	CASSPAGGADTEAFF	TGTGCCAGCAGCCCGGCGGGGGGCGCGGACACTGAAGCTTTCTTT
NA	TRBD1	TRBJ1-5	TRBV18	CASSSDRGSNQPQHF	TGTGCCAGCTCATCAGACAGGGGAAGCAATCAGCCCCAGCATTTT
NA	TRBD2	TRBJ2-1	TRBV14	CASSQRTSVDGTYNEQFF	TGTGCCAGCAGCCAAAGGACTAGCGTTGACGGAACCTACAATGAGCAGTTCTTC
NA	NA	TRBJ2-7	TRBV20-1	CSATSGAEQYF	TGCAGTGCTACCAGCGGAGCGGAGCAGTACTTC
NA	NA	TRBJ1-2	TRBV19	CASSILGLKYGYTF	TGTGCCAGTAGTATCCTGGGCCTTAAATATGGCTACACCTTC
NA	TRBD1	TRBJ1-5	TRBV7-8	CASSLGRGSNQPQHF	TGTGCCAGCAGCTTAGGCAGGGGGAGCAATCAGCCCCAGCATTTT
NA	NA	TRBJ2-2	TRBV5-1	CASSLELGPGELFF	TGCGCCAGCAGCTTGGAGCTTGGGCCCGGGGAGCTGTTTTTT
NA	NA	TRBJ2-3	TRBV24-1	CATSDLPGHSTDTQYF	TGTGCCACCAGTGATTTGCCGGGACATAGCACAGATACGCAGTATTTT
NA	NA	TRBJ1-1	TRBV5-6	CASSLLGASNTEAFF	TGTGCCAGCAGCTTGCTTGGGGCGTCGAACACTGAAGCTTTCTTT
NA	TRBD2	TRBJ2-3	TRBV5-1	CASTLPSGIGTDTQYF	TGCGCCAGCACCTTGCCCAGCGGGATAGGAACAGATACGCAGTATTTT
NA	NA	TRBJ2-7	TRBV11-1	CASRADDRPGITF	TGTGCCAGTCGAGCGGATGACAGGCCGGGGATTACGTTC
NA	NA	TRBJ2-2	TRBV7-8	CASSPPYGELFF	TGTGCCAGCAGCCCCCCGTACGGGGAGCTGTTTTTT
few	TRBD1	TRBJ1-3	TRBV5-1	CASSPRQGTGNTIYF	TGCGCCAGCAGCCCCAGACAGGGGACTGGAAACACCATATATTTT
NA	NA	TRBJ1-2	TRBV6-5	CASTLSLGNYGYTF	TGTGCCAGTACTCTGAGCCTCGGGAACTATGGCTACACCTTC